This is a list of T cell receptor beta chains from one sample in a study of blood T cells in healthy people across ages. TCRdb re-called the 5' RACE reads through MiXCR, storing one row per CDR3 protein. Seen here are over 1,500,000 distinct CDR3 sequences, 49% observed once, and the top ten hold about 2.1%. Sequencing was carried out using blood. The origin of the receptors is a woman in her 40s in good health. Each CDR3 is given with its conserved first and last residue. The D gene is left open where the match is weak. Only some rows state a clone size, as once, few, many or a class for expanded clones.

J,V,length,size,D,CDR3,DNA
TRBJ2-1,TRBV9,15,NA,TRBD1,CASSVVRTGSNEQFF,TGTGCCAGCAGCGTAGTAAGGACAGGGTCGAATGAGCAGTTCTTC
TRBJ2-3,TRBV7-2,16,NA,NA,CASSLAGGTVSDTQYF,TGTGCCAGCAGCTTAGCGGGGGGGACAGTCTCAGATACGCAGTATTTT
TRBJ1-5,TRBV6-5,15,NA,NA,CASSAEGFSNQPQHF,TGTGCCAGCAGTGCCGAGGGGTTTAGCAATCAGCCCCAGCATTTT
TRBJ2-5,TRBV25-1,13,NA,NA,CASVGGGRETQHF,TGTGCCAGCGTGGGGGGTGGACGGGAGACCCAGCACTTC
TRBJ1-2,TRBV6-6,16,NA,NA,CAGNWFGSQANYGYTF,TGTGCCGGCAACTGGTTTGGGAGCCAGGCTAACTATGGCTACACCTTC
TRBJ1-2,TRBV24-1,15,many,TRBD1,CATSDTGQGSYGYTF,TGTGCCACCAGTGATACCGGACAGGGGAGCTATGGCTACACCTTC
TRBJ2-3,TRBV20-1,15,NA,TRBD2,CSAGRGGPNTDTQYF,TGCAGTGCTGGACGCGGGGGGCCCAACACAGATACGCAGTATTTT
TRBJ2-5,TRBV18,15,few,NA,CASSPGSGAQETQYF,TGTGCCAGCTCACCAGGATCGGGAGCCCAAGAGACCCAGTACTTC
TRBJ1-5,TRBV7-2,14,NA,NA,CASSQGTVNQPQHF,TGTGCCAGCAGTCAAGGGACTGTGAATCAGCCCCAGCATTTT
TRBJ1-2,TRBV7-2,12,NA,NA,CASSPSGSGYTF,TGTGCCAGCAGCCCTTCAGGTTCTGGCTACACCTTC
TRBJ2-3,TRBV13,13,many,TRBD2,CASSPTSGGAQYF,TGTGCCAGCAGCCCCACTAGCGGGGGTGCGCAGTATTTT
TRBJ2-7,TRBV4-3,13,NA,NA,CASSPEGGCEQYF,TGCGCCAGCAGCCCCGAAGGGGGGTGCGAGCAGTACTTC
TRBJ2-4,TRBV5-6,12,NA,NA,CASSAAKNIQYF,TGTGCCAGCAGCGCAGCCAAAAACATTCAGTACTTC
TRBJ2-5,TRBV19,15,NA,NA,CASKSASRSGETQYF,TGTGCCAGTAAGTCGGCTAGTAGGTCAGGAGAGACCCAGTACTTC
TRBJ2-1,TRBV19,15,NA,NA,CASSPAGAGKNEQFF,TGTGCCAGTAGTCCCGCGGGGGCCGGGAAGAATGAGCAGTTCTTC
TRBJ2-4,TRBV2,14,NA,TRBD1,CASGRQGIKNIQYF,TGTGCCAGCGGGAGACAGGGGATCAAAAACATTCAGTACTTC
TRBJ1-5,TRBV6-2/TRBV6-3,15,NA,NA,CASSYIGGGNQPQHF,TGTGCCAGCAGTTACATAGGAGGTGGCAATCAGCCCCAGCATTTT
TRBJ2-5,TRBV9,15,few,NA,CASSVYDGSLETQYF,TGTGCCAGCAGCGTATATGACGGCTCTCTTGAGACCCAGTACTTC
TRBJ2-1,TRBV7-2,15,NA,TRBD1,CASSLGSTGIDEQFF,TGTGCCAGCAGCTTAGGGTCGACAGGGATCGATGAGCAGTTCTTC
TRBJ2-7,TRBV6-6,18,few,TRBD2,CASSYDGPGGGGAYEQYF,TGTGCCAGCAGCTACGATGGTCCCGGTGGCGGGGGGGCGTACGAGCAGTACTTC
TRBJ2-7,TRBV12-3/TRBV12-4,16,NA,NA,CASSLGAARSYNEQYF,TGTGCCAGCAGTTTAGGGGCGGCGCGCTCCTACAATGAGCAGTACTTC
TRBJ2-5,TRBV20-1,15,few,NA,CSARDRALFQETQYF,TGCAGTGCTAGAGATAGAGCTCTCTTTCAAGAGACCCAGTACTTC
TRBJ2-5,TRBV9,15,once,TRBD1,CASSVGQGPVWEQYF,TGTGCCAGCAGCGTAGGACAGGGGCCGGTCTGGGAGCAGTACTTC
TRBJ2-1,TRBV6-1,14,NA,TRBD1,CASIGDRRYNEQFF,TGTGCCAGCATTGGGGACAGAAGATACAATGAGCAGTTCTTC
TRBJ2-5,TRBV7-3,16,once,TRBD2,CASSLNGGAYQETQYF,TGTGCCAGCAGCTTAAACGGGGGGGCGTACCAAGAGACCCAGTACTTC
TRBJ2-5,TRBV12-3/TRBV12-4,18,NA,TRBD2,CASSLGGLAGGYKETQYF,TGTGCCAGCAGTTTAGGGGGACTAGCGGGGGGATATAAAGAGACCCAGTACTTC
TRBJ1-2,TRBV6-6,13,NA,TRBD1,CAGGGTGENGYTF,TGTGCCGGAGGAGGGACAGGGGAAAATGGCTACACCTTC
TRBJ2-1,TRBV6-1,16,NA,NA,CASSEAVGTPYNEQFF,TGTGCCAGCAGTGAAGCGGTGGGGACACCCTACAATGAGCAGTTCTTC
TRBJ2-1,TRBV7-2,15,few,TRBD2,CASSYSGGRYNEQFF,TGTGCCAGCAGCTACAGCGGGGGGAGATACAATGAGCAGTTCTTC
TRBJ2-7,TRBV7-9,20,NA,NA,CASSLGSEWGGESSYNEQYF,TGTGCCAGCAGCTTAGGCTCGGAATGGGGGGGCGAGAGCTCCTACAATGAGCAGTACTTC
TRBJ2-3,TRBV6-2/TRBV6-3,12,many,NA,CASSYLSDTQYF,TGTGCCAGCAGCTATTTATCTGATACGCAGTATTTT
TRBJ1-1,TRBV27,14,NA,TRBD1,CADSQRQGSTEAFF,TGTGCCGACAGTCAGCGACAGGGTTCCACTGAAGCTTTCTTT
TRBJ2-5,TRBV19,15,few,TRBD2,CASSILAGIQETQYF,TGTGCCAGTAGTATTCTAGCGGGGATCCAAGAGACCCAGTACTTC
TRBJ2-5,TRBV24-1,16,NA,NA,CATSDPKPGEKETQYF,TGTGCCACCAGTGATCCTAAGCCGGGGGAAAAAGAGACCCAGTACTTC
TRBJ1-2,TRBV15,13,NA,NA,CATSRGGGMGYTF,TGTGCCACCAGCAGAGGAGGGGGGATGGGCTACACCTTC
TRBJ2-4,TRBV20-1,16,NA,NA,CSAREWGGRPQNIQYF,TGCAGTGCTAGAGAATGGGGGGGGCGTCCTCAAAACATTCAGTACTTC
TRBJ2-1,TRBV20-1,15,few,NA,CSAGPDREGRNEQFF,TGCAGTGCTGGCCCCGACAGGGAAGGGAGGAATGAGCAGTTCTTC
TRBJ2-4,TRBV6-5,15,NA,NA,CASTERGGAKNIQYF,TGTGCCAGCACCGAACGAGGTGGAGCCAAAAACATTCAGTACTTC
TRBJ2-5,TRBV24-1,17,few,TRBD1,CATSDPGQGKGEETQYF,TGTGCCACCAGTGATCCCGGACAGGGGAAGGGGGAAGAGACCCAGTACTTC
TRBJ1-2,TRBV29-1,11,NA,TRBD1,CSAVTGFGYTF,TGCAGCGCCGTGACAGGGTTCGGCTACACCTTC
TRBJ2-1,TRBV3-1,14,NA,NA,CASSQDRWGAEQFF,TGTGCCAGCAGCCAAGATCGGTGGGGGGCTGAGCAGTTCTTC
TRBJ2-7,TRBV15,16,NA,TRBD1,CATSSPPDRGLYEQYF,TGTGCCACCAGCAGTCCCCCCGACAGGGGGCTTTACGAGCAGTACTTC
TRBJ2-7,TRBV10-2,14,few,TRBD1,CASRNRDRVHEQYF,TGCGCCAGCAGAAACCGGGACAGGGTTCACGAGCAGTACTTC
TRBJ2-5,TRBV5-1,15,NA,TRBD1,CASSPGTGQWETQYF,TGCGCCAGCAGTCCGGGGACAGGGCAATGGGAGACCCAGTACTTC
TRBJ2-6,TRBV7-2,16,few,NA,CASSSAGRGGANVLTF,TGTGCCAGCAGCTCTGCGGGCCGGGGTGGGGCCAACGTCCTGACTTTC
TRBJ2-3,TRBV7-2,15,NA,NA,CASSLGQAVTDTQYF,TGTGCCAGCAGCTTAGGGCAGGCCGTGACAGATACGCAGTATTTT
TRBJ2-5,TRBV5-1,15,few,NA,CASSEGTASQETQYF,TGCGCCAGCAGCGAGGGGACGGCGAGTCAAGAGACCCAGTACTTC
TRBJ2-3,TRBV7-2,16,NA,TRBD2,CASSLLAGTIRDTQYF,TGTGCCAGCAGCTTACTAGCGGGGACGATCAGAGATACGCAGTATTTT
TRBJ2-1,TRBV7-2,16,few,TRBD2,CASSPQGTRGVNEQFF,TGTGCCAGCAGCCCCCAGGGGACTAGAGGGGTCAATGAGCAGTTCTTC
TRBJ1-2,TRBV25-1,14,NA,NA,CASSEFHGALGYTF,TGTGCCAGCAGTGAATTTCACGGAGCGCTTGGCTACACCTTC
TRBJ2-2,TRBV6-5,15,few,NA,CASSYSFVSPGELFF,TGTGCCAGCAGTTACTCCTTCGTATCTCCCGGGGAGCTGTTTTTT
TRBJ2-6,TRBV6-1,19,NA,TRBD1,CASSRWVQGAGSGANVPTF,TGTGCCAGCAGTCGATGGGTACAGGGGGCTGGCTCTGGGGCCAACGTCCCGACTTTC
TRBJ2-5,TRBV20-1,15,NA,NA,CSAPFSRTFQETRYF,TGCAGTGCTCCGTTCTCACGGACGTTCCAAGAGACCCGGTACTTC
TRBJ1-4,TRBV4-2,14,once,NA,CASSQELKDEKLFF,TGTGCCAGCAGCCAAGAGCTCAAGGATGAAAAACTGTTTTTT
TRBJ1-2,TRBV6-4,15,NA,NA,CASSATGGWGDGYTF,TGTGCCAGCAGTGCTACGGGAGGATGGGGAGATGGCTACACCTTC
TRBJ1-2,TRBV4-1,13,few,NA,CASSQEQYYGYTF,TGCGCCAGCAGCCAAGAACAGTACTATGGCTACACCTTC
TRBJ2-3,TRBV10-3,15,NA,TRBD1,CAISEGQGAPDTQYF,TGTGCCATCAGTGAGGGACAGGGGGCTCCAGATACGCAGTATTTT
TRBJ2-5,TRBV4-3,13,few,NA,CASSQEVYETQYF,TGCGCCAGCAGCCAAGAAGTATACGAGACCCAGTACTTC